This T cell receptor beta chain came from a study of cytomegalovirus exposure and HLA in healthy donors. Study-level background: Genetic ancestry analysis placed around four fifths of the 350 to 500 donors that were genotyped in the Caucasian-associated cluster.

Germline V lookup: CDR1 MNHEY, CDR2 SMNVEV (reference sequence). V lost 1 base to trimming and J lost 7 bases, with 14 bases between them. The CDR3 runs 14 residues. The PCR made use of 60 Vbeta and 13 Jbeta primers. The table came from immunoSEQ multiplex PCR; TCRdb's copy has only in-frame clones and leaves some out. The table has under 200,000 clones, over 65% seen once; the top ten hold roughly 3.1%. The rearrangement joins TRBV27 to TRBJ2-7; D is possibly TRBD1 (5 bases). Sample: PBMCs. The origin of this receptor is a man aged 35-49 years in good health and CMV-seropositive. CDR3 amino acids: CASSLLGRAGEQYF. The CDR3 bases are TGTGCCAGCAGTTTATTGGGCAGGGCTGGAGAGCAGTACTTC.